The 29 T cell receptor beta chains reported below all come from one sample, sequenced in a study of blood T cell repertoires in COVID-19. TCRdb keeps only in-frame clones here, not all; method: immunoSEQ multiplex PCR. The sample includes 200,000 to 250,000 clones, 84% of them seen just once. The sequenced sample was peripheral blood. The receptors were gathered from a man in his fifties or sixties with active or convalescent COVID-19.

The rearrangement uses TRBV28 and TRBJ2-2, with D uncertain. This CDR3 has 14 amino acids. Germline V gene sequence: CDR1 MDHEN, CDR2 SYDVKM. Deletions cut 2 bases from V and 1 base from J, with 5 bases between. The CDR3 here is CASSLSWNTGELFF. DNA for the CDR3: TGTGCCAGCAGTTTAAGCTGGAACACCGGGGAGCTGTTTTTT.

This sequence joins TRBV4-3 and TRBJ1-3; 7 bases match TRBD1. Germline CDR1 reads LGHNA; CDR2 reads YSLEER. The CDR3 covers 19 residues. Unmatched junction bases numbered 11, after V lost 0 bases and J lost 0 bases. This chain's CDR3 is CASSQDRRDRPRSGNTIYF. The CDR3 coding sequence is TGCGCCAGCAGCCAAGATAGACGGGACAGACCACGCTCTGGAAACACCATATATTTT.

This clone has just one count. The genes are TRBV2 and TRBJ1-1; D is perhaps TRBD1 (5 bases). V lost 6 bases to trimming and J lost 9 bases, with 17 bases between them. The CDR3 extends over 13 amino acids. The germline gives CDR1 SNHLY, CDR2 FYNNEI. Here the CDR3 reads CASRVGVTAKAFF. The CDR3 nucleotides read TGTGCCAGCAGGGTAGGGGTGACTGCGAAAGCTTTCTTT. Supplemented by reference TRBV2 and TRBJ1-1, the full variable domain reads EPEVTQTPSHQVTQMGQEVILRCVPISNHLYFYWYRQILGQKVEFLVSFYNNEISEKSEIFDDQFSVERPDGSNFTLKIRSTKLEDSAMYFCASRVGVTAKAFFGQGTRLTVV.

The chain carries TRBV15 and TRBJ1-5; TRBD1 aligns across 7 bases. In germline, CDR1 is LNHNV, CDR2 YYDKDF (reference sequence). The trim removed 0 bases at V and 4 bases at J, leaving 3 bases unmatched. The CDR3 is made up of 15 amino acids. Here the CDR3 reads CATSRDIQGNQPQHF. Written as DNA, the CDR3 is TGTGCCACCAGCAGAGATATACAGGGGAATCAGCCCCAGCATTTT.

The rearrangement joins TRBV18 to TRBJ1-2; D is ambiguous. The CDR3 is 14 amino acids. Germline lookup yields CDR1 KGHSH and CDR2 LQKENI. The germline V and J ends were trimmed by 2 bases and 3 bases, with 10 bases remaining between them. CDR3 coding DNA: TGTGCCAGCTCACCAAGGACTGACTACTATGGCTACACCTTC. It codes for CASSPRTDYYGYTF. The full variable domain, its missing parts supplied by reference TRBV18 and TRBJ1-2, is NAGVMQNPRHLVRRRGQEARLRCSPMKGHSHVYWYRQLPEEGLKFMVYLQKENIIDESGMPKERFSAEFPKEGPSILRIQQVVRGDSAAYFCASSPRTDYYGYTFGSGTRLTVV.

This clone came up once. The chain is built from TRBV30 and TRBJ2-5; a weak D match, TRBD2 (6 bases). Trimming left V 4 bases short and J 5 bases short, with 14 bases between. Germline loops: CDR1 GTSNPN, CDR2 SVGIG (reference sequence). The CDR3 is 13 amino acids. CDR3 sequence reads: CAWNGGYRETQYF. As DNA, the CDR3 is TGTGCCTGGAATGGGGGGTATAGGGAGACCCAGTACTTC.

V is TRBV10-3 and J is TRBJ2-7; 12 nucleotides agree with TRBD2. Germline CDR1 and CDR2: ENHRY and SYGVKD. The V segment lost 0 bases and the J segment 2 bases; nucleotides outside the gene matches: 2. CDR3 length: 16 residues. CDR3 in DNA: TGTGCCATCAGTGAGTCCCGACTAGCGGGAGCCTACGAGCAGTACTTC. This codes for CAISESRLAGAYEQYF.

This clone is a singleton in its sample. This chain uses TRBV7-9 with TRBJ1-2; D possibly corresponds to TRBD1 (5 bases). The germline CDR1 and CDR2 sequences are SEHNR and FQNEAQ (reference sequence). The length of the CDR3 is 14 residues. V lost 1 base to trimming and J lost 8 bases, with 14 bases between them. The CDR3 sequence is CASSLVGQTWGYTF. In DNA, the CDR3 is TGTGCCAGCAGCTTAGTGGGGCAAACATGGGGCTACACCTTC.

This clone was seen more than once but under ten times. This rearrangement joins TRBV12-3 or TRBV12-4 to TRBJ2-2, with D uncertain. The CDR3 totals 12 residues. Trimming cost V 7 bases and J 7 bases, with 10 bases left between them. CDR3: CASTPGHGELFF. DNA of the CDR3: TGTGCCAGCACTCCTGGGCACGGGGAGCTGTTTTTT.

The genes are TRBV6-5 and TRBJ2-7; 8 nucleotides agree with TRBD2. The CDR3 sequence is 14 residues long. Germline V gene lookup returns CDR1 MNHEY and CDR2 SVGAGI. The ends lost 5 bases at V and 6 bases at J; junction bases unmatched: 9. The CDR3 DNA sequence: TGTGCCAGCAGTCCCTTGCGGGGGGTTTTCGAGCAGTACGTC. This gives the protein CASSPLRGVFEQYV.

The sample holds one count of this clone. The chain combines TRBV19 with TRBJ1-1; TRBD1 agrees at 9 bases. After removal of 6 bases from V and 4 bases from J, the junction contained 6 bases not matched to a gene. CDR1 LNHDA and CDR2 SQIVND come from the germline V gene (reference sequence). CDR3 length: 14 amino acids. The CDR3 reads CASRKGTGFTEAFF. The CDR3 DNA reads as TGTGCCAGTAGGAAGGGGACAGGGTTCACTGAAGCTTTCTTT.

A few counts support this clone. The chain recombines TRBV5-1 with TRBJ2-1; tentative D call: TRBD1 (5 bases). The V end was cut by 0 bases, the J end by 6 bases, with 10 bases between. Germline V lookup: CDR1 SGHRS, CDR2 YFSETQ. The CDR3 consists of 14 residues. In DNA form, the CDR3 reads TGCGCCAGCAGCTTGGAGGCCAGGGTCAATGAGCAGTTCTTC. It encodes CASSLEARVNEQFF. The full variable domain, completed using reference TRBV5-1 and TRBJ2-1, is KAGVTQTPRYLIKTRGQQVTLSCSPISGHRSVSWYQQTPGQGLQFLFEYFSETQRNKGNFPGRFSGRQFSNSRSEMNVSTLELGDSALYLCASSLEARVNEQFFGPGTRLTVL.

V is TRBV5-1 and J is TRBJ1-5; D uncertain. Germline lookup yields CDR1 SGHRS and CDR2 YFSETQ. Trimming cost V 2 bases and J 4 bases, with 7 bases left between them. The CDR3 is made up of 13 amino acids. The CDR3 nucleotides are TGCGCCAGCAGCTTCTACGGGAATCAGCCCCAGCATTTT. Encoded protein: CASSFYGNQPQHF. The whole variable domain, remainder taken from reference TRBV5-1 and TRBJ1-5, is KAGVTQTPRYLIKTRGQQVTLSCSPISGHRSVSWYQQTPGQGLQFLFEYFSETQRNKGNFPGRFSGRQFSNSRSEMNVSTLELGDSALYLCASSFYGNQPQHFGDGTRLSIL.

The chain recombines TRBV28 with TRBJ1-3, with D possibly TRBD1 on 5 matching bases. CDR1 MDHEN and CDR2 SYDVKM come from the germline V gene. This CDR3 has 16 amino acids. Deletions cut 10 bases from V and 0 bases from J, with 19 bases between. The CDR3 reads CATREIRRLSGNTIYF. In nucleotides, the CDR3 is TGTGCCACCAGGGAGATTAGGAGACTCTCTGGAAACACCATATATTTT.

The rearrangement uses TRBV28 and TRBJ2-3, with TRBD2 identical over 7 bases. Trimming removed 6 bases from V and 3 bases from J; junction bases left unmatched: 6. Germline assignment: CDR1 MDHEN and CDR2 SYDVKM. This CDR3 contains 14 residues. The CDR3 loop reads CASSPGLLTDTQYF. CDR3 nucleotide sequence: TGTGCCAGCAGCCCGGGACTACTGACAGATACGCAGTATTTT.

This clone appeared a single time. V is TRBV15 and J is TRBJ1-5; possibly TRBD1 for D (5 bases). Trimming took off 0 bases at V and 9 bases at J, with 9 bases between the two ends. There are 13 residues in the CDR3. The germline CDR1 and CDR2 sequences are LNHNV and YYDKDF (reference sequence). CDR3 loop: CATSRDRQGPQHF. The CDR3 coding sequence is TGTGCCACCAGCAGAGATCGTCAGGGGCCCCAGCATTTT.

The chain joins TRBV28 to TRBJ1-5; D call uncertain. Germline loops: CDR1 MDHEN, CDR2 SYDVKM. The CDR3 extends over 12 amino acids. V lost 2 bases to trimming and J lost 9 bases, with 8 bases between them. The CDR3 spells CASSLIRPPQHF. The CDR3 DNA reads as TGTGCCAGCAGTTTAATTCGTCCGCCCCAGCATTTT.

The chain links TRBV5-1 to TRBJ1-6; 8 nucleotides line up with TRBD1. The V and J ends lost 4 bases and 8 bases, in that order; junction bases with no gene match: 11. In germline, CDR1 is SGHRS, CDR2 YFSETQ. The length of the CDR3 is 16 residues. The CDR3 sequence is CASSRRTGTADSPLHF. Here the CDR3 DNA reads TGCGCCAGCAGCCGAAGGACAGGGACTGCGGATTCACCCCTCCACTTT.

This chain uses TRBV27 with TRBJ2-5; tentative D call: TRBD2 (6 bases). Germline CDR1 is MNHEY and CDR2 is SMNVEV (reference sequence). This CDR3 is 15 amino acids long. The V and J ends lost 4 bases and 2 bases respectively, with 14 bases between them. CDR3 nucleotides: TGTGCCAGCAGTTCCGGGTCGGGACTGCAAGAGACCCAGTACTTC. Its translation: CASSSGSGLQETQYF.

This clone has more than one count but fewer than ten. This chain connects TRBV5-1 to TRBJ2-1; 7 positions match TRBD1. Germline V gene lookup returns CDR1 SGHRS and CDR2 YFSETQ. The CDR3 length is 14 residues. The V gene end was trimmed by 4 bases and the J gene end by 4 bases; junction bases not matched to a gene: 5. In DNA form, the CDR3 reads TGCGCCAGCAGCCCCGGGGACAGTTACAATGAGCAGTTCTTC. Amino acids: CASSPGDSYNEQFF.

The chain carries TRBV6-2 or TRBV6-3 and TRBJ2-1; TRBD2 matches at 7 bases. This CDR3 region has 18 residues. In germline, CDR1 is MNHEY, CDR2 SVGEGT. V lost 6 bases, J lost 0 bases, and 14 bases stayed unmatched. The CDR3 protein is CASSDVFSGFSSYNEQFF. CDR3 nucleotide sequence: TGTGCCAGCAGCGACGTATTTAGCGGGTTTAGCTCCTACAATGAGCAGTTCTTC.

The chain uses TRBV6-5 and TRBJ2-7, with 9 nucleotides matching TRBD1. The germline gives CDR1 MNHEY, CDR2 SVGAGI. V lost 1 base and J lost 0; bases outside the gene matches: 1. This CDR3 contains 15 residues. The CDR3 DNA sequence: TGTGCCAGCAGTTACTGGGACAGGGACTCCTACGAGCAGTACTTC. Its protein is CASSYWDRDSYEQYF.

The chain joins TRBV2 to TRBJ2-1; TRBD1 is a possible D gene (6 bases). V was clipped by 3 bases and J by 1 base, with 10 bases between them. Germline loops: CDR1 SNHLY, CDR2 FYNNEI. The CDR3 contains 15 residues. The CDR3: CASSEGTPSYNEQFF. The CDR3 bases are TGTGCCAGCAGTGAGGGGACACCGTCCTACAATGAGCAGTTCTTC.

The chain carries TRBV3-1 (or the pseudogene TRBV3-2) and TRBJ1-1; TRBD1 aligns across 9 bases. This CDR3 is built from 13 residues. Unmatched junction bases numbered 4, after V lost 4 bases and J lost 7 bases. Germline V gives CDR1 LGHDT, CDR2 YNNKEL (reference sequence). The CDR3 loop reads CASSRTGEGEAFF. The CDR3 DNA reads as TGTGCCAGCAGCCGGACAGGGGAGGGTGAAGCTTTCTTT.

The J gene is TRBJ1-1, the V gene TRBV7-2; D is unclear. Germline loops: CDR1 SGHTA, CDR2 FQGNSA. This CDR3 has 13 residues. Trimming left V 2 bases short and J 7 bases short, with 11 bases between. The CDR3 DNA follows: TGTGCCAGCAGCTTAATTGGGGAGGGTGAAGCTTTCTTT. Translating it yields CASSLIGEGEAFF.

V usage is TRBV4-1 and J usage is TRBJ1-4; no clear D. This CDR3 is 17 amino acids long. CDR1 MGHRA and CDR2 YSYEKL come from the germline V gene. The V end lost 0 bases, the J end lost 6 bases, and 17 bases lay between the germline ends. CDR3 protein: CASSQDARSGTDEKLFF. The DNA of the CDR3 is TGCGCCAGCAGCCAAGATGCCCGGAGTGGAACGGATGAAAAACTGTTTTTT.

The chain combines TRBV2 with TRBJ1-5, with TRBD1 identical over 8 bases. The V and J ends lost 5 bases and 3 bases, in that order; junction bases with no gene match: 9. Germline V gene data show CDR1 as SNHLY and CDR2 as FYNNEI. CDR3 size: 16 residues. The CDR3 here is CASSNPTGVLNQPQHF. DNA for the CDR3: TGTGCCAGCAGTAACCCGACAGGGGTCCTCAATCAGCCCCAGCATTTT.

V and J are TRBV7-2 and TRBJ2-2, with no clear D. V shed 5 bases and J shed 7 bases, with 11 bases lying between them. The CDR3 has 13 amino acids. Germline CDR1 SGHTA, CDR2 FQGNSA. The chain's CDR3 is CASSPHAVGELFF. The CDR3 DNA is TGTGCCAGCAGCCCCCATGCAGTCGGGGAGCTGTTTTTT.

The J gene is TRBJ1-2, the V gene TRBV4-3; the D gene is possibly TRBD1 (5 bases). V was cut by 0 bases and J by 2 bases, with 13 bases left in between. The CDR3 extends over 16 amino acids. Germline CDR1 is LGHNA and CDR2 is YSLEER. The CDR3 reads CASSQDSWGGNYGYTF. In nucleotides, the CDR3 is TGCGCCAGCAGCCAAGATTCATGGGGCGGAAACTATGGCTACACCTTC.